This is a list of T cell receptor beta chains from one sample in a study of blood T cell repertoires in COVID-19. Profiled with immunoSEQ multiplex PCR; TCRdb holds only in-frame clones, not every one. The profile shows about 160,000 clones, around 82% of them singletons. Sequencing used peripheral blood. Receptors were obtained from a middle-aged woman with COVID-19, enrolled during active disease. Each CDR3 is given with its conserved first and last residue. A D gene is named only where the DNA matches it firmly. Not all rows give a size; the values are once, few, many and, for expanded clones, a class.

J gene	D gene	CDR3 length	clone size	V gene	CDR3 protein	CDR3 DNA
TRBJ1-2	-	14	-	TRBV5-5	CASSLSTVNYGYTF	TGTGCCAGCAGCTTGTCCACAGTGAACTATGGCTACACCTTC
TRBJ1-5	-	15	few	TRBV18	CASSQQTGDNQPQHF	TGTGCCAGCTCACAACAGACAGGCGACAATCAGCCCCAGCATTTT
TRBJ2-2	-	14	-	TRBV19	CASSRGIRTGELFF	TGTGCCAGTAGTCGGGGGATTAGAACCGGGGAGCTGTTTTTT
TRBJ2-1	TRBD2	14	few	TRBV28	CASSLSGRFYEQFF	TGTGCCAGCAGTTTAAGCGGGAGGTTCTATGAGCAGTTCTTC
TRBJ1-1	-	13	many	TRBV19	CASSQDRDTEAFF	TGTGCCAGTAGTCAGGACAGAGACACTGAAGCTTTCTTT
TRBJ2-1	-	17	-	TRBV6-1	CASSELGFGDSYNEQFF	TGTGCCAGCAGTGAATTAGGGTTCGGGGATTCCTACAATGAGCAGTTCTTC
TRBJ1-6	-	15	-	TRBV3-1/TRBV3-2	CASNRETVANSPLHF	TGTGCCAGCAACCGTGAGACAGTTGCCAATTCACCCCTCCACTTT
TRBJ1-1	-	11	-	TRBV5-6	CASSLRDEAFF	TGTGCCAGCAGCTTAAGAGATGAAGCTTTCTTT
TRBJ1-6	TRBD1	15	-	TRBV4-1	CASSQGQGYNSPLHF	TGCGCCAGCAGCCAAGGACAGGGCTATAATTCACCCCTCCACTTT
TRBJ2-2	TRBD1	13	-	TRBV7-8	CARKDRGTGELFF	TGTGCCAGAAAGGACAGGGGGACCGGGGAGCTGTTTTTT
TRBJ1-4	-	16	-	TRBV28	CASRLDTTQGNEKLFF	TGTGCCAGCAGACTAGACACTACACAGGGCAATGAAAAACTGTTTTTT
TRBJ2-2	-	12	few	TRBV12-3/TRBV12-4	CASSLLRLELFF	TGTGCCAGCAGTTTGCTGAGACTCGAGCTGTTTTTT
TRBJ1-4	-	11	-	TRBV12-3/TRBV12-4	CASSEEEKLFF	TGTGCCAGCAGTGAAGAGGAAAAACTGTTTTTT
TRBJ1-4	TRBD1	16	once	TRBV6-5	CASSYGLTGFNEKLFF	TGTGCCAGCAGTTACGGTTTGACAGGGTTTAATGAAAAACTGTTTTTT
TRBJ1-5	-	16	-	TRBV6-1	CASSEFWGYSNQPQHF	TGTGCCAGCAGTGAATTTTGGGGCTATAGCAATCAGCCCCAGCATTTT
TRBJ1-5	TRBD1	15	few	TRBV30	CAWSAGTAYNQPQHF	TGTGCCTGGTCCGCCGGGACAGCATACAATCAGCCCCAGCATTTT
TRBJ2-1	TRBD1	15	-	TRBV28	CASTPGQRTYNEQFF	TGTGCCAGCACTCCGGGACAGCGGACCTACAATGAGCAGTTCTTC
TRBJ2-2	TRBD2	18	-	TRBV9	CASSPHPAGGWDTGELFF	TGTGCCAGCAGCCCGCACCCAGCGGGAGGATGGGACACCGGGGAGCTGTTTTTT
TRBJ2-6	-	16	-	TRBV6-2/TRBV6-3	CASSYSGSIGANVLTF	TGTGCCAGCAGTTACAGCGGCTCCATCGGGGCCAACGTCCTGACTTTC
TRBJ2-1	-	14	-	TRBV18	CASSQQGFLNEQFF	TGTGCCAGCTCACAACAGGGTTTCCTGAATGAGCAGTTCTTC
TRBJ1-1	-	13	-	TRBV30	CAWSVTRDTEAFF	TGTGCCTGGAGTGTAACTAGGGACACTGAAGCTTTCTTT
TRBJ2-4	-	17	-	TRBV29-1	CSYKRVLGSKSKNIQYF	TGCAGCTATAAGCGGGTCCTGGGGTCCAAATCCAAAAACATTCAGTACTTC
TRBJ1-1	-	15	-	TRBV5-4	CASSLVGTLNTEAFF	TGTGCCAGCAGCTTGGTGGGCACTTTGAACACTGAAGCTTTCTTT
TRBJ1-2	-	15	-	TRBV30	CAWSVLDSGLYGYTF	TGTGCCTGGAGTGTACTGGACAGTGGCCTTTATGGCTACACCTTC
TRBJ1-3	-	14	-	TRBV19	CASSADKIGNTIYF	TGTGCCAGTAGTGCGGACAAAATTGGAAACACCATATATTTT
TRBJ1-4	TRBD1	15	-	TRBV7-9	CASSLGDRGDEKLFF	TGTGCCAGCAGCTTAGGGGACAGGGGGGATGAAAAACTGTTTTTT
TRBJ1-2	-	17	many	TRBV28	CASSFGRGAGRNYGYTF	TGTGCCAGCAGTTTTGGACGTGGGGCCGGTCGTAACTATGGCTACACCTTC
TRBJ2-2	TRBD1	13	-	TRBV2	CASNDRGTGELFF	TGTGCCAGCAACGACAGGGGCACCGGGGAGCTGTTTTTT
TRBJ2-5	-	10	-	TRBV20-1	CSAPGVTQYF	TGCAGTGCCCCCGGGGTGACCCAGTACTTC
TRBJ2-5	TRBD2	17	-	TRBV7-2	CASSRLKVAGGQETQYF	TGTGCCAGCAGTCGCCTCAAGGTAGCGGGGGGCCAAGAGACCCAGTACTTC
TRBJ1-2	-	14	-	TRBV19	CASSIGGGLGGYTF	TGTGCCAGTAGTATAGGCGGGGGCCTAGGTGGCTACACCTTC
TRBJ1-1	-	15	-	TRBV4-2	CASSQSGVRGTEAFF	TGTGCCAGCAGCCAATCAGGCGTCCGGGGAACTGAAGCTTTCTTT
TRBJ2-3	TRBD2	15	-	TRBV11-2	CASSVGTSASDTQYF	TGTGCCAGCAGCGTCGGGACTAGCGCATCAGATACGCAGTATTTT